A single sample is the source of the 11 T cell receptor beta chains below, sequenced in a study of vaccination effects on CD4 cells after COVID-19. Investigators separated out CD4+ T cells once around 9 days of culture had passed. Each participant was given two doses of one vaccine (BNT162b2 or mRNA-1273). TCRdb keeps only in-frame clones here, not all; method: immunoSEQ multiplex PCR. The top ten hold over 2% of the sample, which has around 66,000 clones, 70% to 85% seen once. These receptors lack a known antigen. The sequenced sample was CD4+ T cells from PBMCs cultured without peptide, obtained after COVID-19 vaccination. The origin of the receptors is a human donor who received a COVID-19 vaccine.

The rearrangement uses TRBV7-8 and TRBJ1-4; the D is unclear. Looked up from germline, CDR1 is SGHVS and CDR2 is FQNEAQ. The CDR3 is 15 residues long. V dropped 2 bases and J dropped 11 bases, with 18 bases sitting between them. The DNA of the CDR3 is TGTGCCAGCAGCTTAACGGCTGCCCTAATGAAGAAACTGTTTTTT. Protein product: CASSLTAALMKKLFF.

V usage is TRBV6-5 and J usage is TRBJ2-1; TRBD2 matches 9 bases. V trimming: 4 bases; J trimming: 0 bases; junction bases outside the gene matches: 4. There are 16 residues in the CDR3. CDR1 and CDR2 (germline): MNHEY, SVGAGI. The CDR3 spells CASSSGRGGSYNEQFF. The CDR3 DNA is TGTGCCAGCAGTTCGGGGCGGGGGGGCTCCTACAATGAGCAGTTCTTC.

The J gene is TRBJ2-2, the V gene TRBV29-1; D possibly corresponds to TRBD2 (6 bases). Trimming removed 7 bases from V and 5 bases from J, with 23 bases in between. This CDR3 contains 16 residues. The germline V gene has CDR1 SQVTM and CDR2 ANQGSEA. The CDR3 region has the DNA TGCAGCGCCTCCGATGGCCCGGAACGGGGGACCGGGGAGCTGTTTTTT. Its translation: CSASDGPERGTGELFF.

This clone was counted a few times. The rearrangement uses TRBV6-5 and TRBJ2-1; 10 positions match TRBD2. Germline values: CDR1 MNHEY, CDR2 SVGAGI. V lost 4 bases and J lost 9; bases outside the gene matches: 3. This CDR3 has 13 amino acids. The CDR3 nucleotides read TGTGCCAGCAGTTTCCCTAGCGGGGGTGAGCAGTTCTTC. This gives the protein CASSFPSGGEQFF.

This rearrangement joins TRBV6-2 or TRBV6-3 to TRBJ1-6, with a possible D match to TRBD1 (5 bases). Germline CDR1 and CDR2: MNHEY and SVGEGT. This CDR3 region has 18 residues. Trimming removed 6 bases at V and 7 bases at J, with 25 bases between. CDR3 in amino acids: CASSPLSTSGTANSPLHF. Here the CDR3 DNA reads TGTGCCAGCAGCCCACTATCCACTTCCGGGACGGCAAATTCACCCCTCCACTTT.

The chain has TRBV19 and TRBJ1-2, with D perhaps matching TRBD1 (5 bases). Trimming pared 5 bases from V and 4 bases from J, leaving 11 bases between. CDR1 and CDR2 from the germline V gene are LNHDA and SQIVND (reference sequence). The CDR3 is 13 amino acids. CDR3 nucleotide sequence: TGTGCCAGTAGTGAACAGGCAGTCTATGGCTACACCTTC. Translation gives CASSEQAVYGYTF. Variable domain in full (rest from reference TRBV19 and TRBJ1-2): DGGITQSPKYLFRKEGQNVTLSCEQNLNHDAMYWYRQDPGQGLRLIYYSQIVNDFQKGDIAEGYSVSREKKESFPLTVTSAQKNPTAFYLCASSEQAVYGYTFGSGTRLTVV.

The CDR3 spells CASRSGTPKSTDTQYF. The CDR3 coding sequence is TGTGCCAGCAGGTCCGGGACCCCAAAAAGCACAGATACGCAGTATTTT. V is TRBV11-2 and J is TRBJ2-3; D may correspond to TRBD1 or TRBD2 (5 bases each). The V end was cut by 6 bases, the J end by 0 bases, with 16 bases between. CDR1 is SGHAT and CDR2 is FQNNGV in the germline V gene. There are 16 residues in the CDR3.

V is TRBV7-9 and J is TRBJ1-5, with 7 bases lining up with TRBD1. J gave up 5 bases and V 3 bases, and 7 bases lay outside the gene matches. The CDR3 contains 15 residues. From germline, CDR1 is SEHNR and CDR2 FQNEAQ (reference sequence). The CDR3 nucleotides read TGTGCCAGCAGCTTCGACCGGGACAGCTATCAGCCCCAGCATTTT. Translating it yields CASSFDRDSYQPQHF.

This sequence joins TRBV18 and TRBJ2-5; no definite D call. The CDR3 runs 16 residues. CDR1 is KGHSH, CDR2 LQKENI, per germline. Trimming took 1 base from V and 2 from J, leaving 14 bases between them. CDR3 protein: CASSPLHPVPQETQYF. In DNA, the CDR3 is TGTGCCAGCTCACCACTCCACCCGGTGCCGCAAGAGACCCAGTACTTC.

In its sample, this clone was seen a few times. The rearrangement links TRBV7-3 to TRBJ1-6; 8 nucleotides agree with TRBD1. V lost 5 bases and J lost 6; bases outside the gene matches: 15. The germline gives CDR1 SGHTA, CDR2 FQGTGA. The length of the CDR3 is 18 residues. CDR3: CASSTQGWTGLGNSPLHF. The CDR3 nucleotides read TGTGCCAGCAGCACCCAGGGATGGACAGGGCTGGGTAATTCACCCCTCCACTTT.

The sample holds a few counts of this clone. V usage is TRBV2 and J usage is TRBJ1-4, with a tentative D call TRBD1 (6 bases). This CDR3 comprises 15 residues. Per the germline V gene, CDR1 is SNHLY and CDR2 is FYNNEI. Trimming cost V 7 bases and J 8 bases, with 20 bases left between them. CDR3 amino acids: CASTEPTGLGEKLFF. CDR3 bases: TGTGCCAGCACGGAACCGACAGGCCTAGGGGAAAAACTGTTTTTT.